Shown below are 12 T cell receptor beta chains from a single sample sequenced in a study of blood T cells in healthy people across ages. Primed by a sample-barcoded 5' primer and a J-beta primer mix, a second PCR proceeded for about 6 to 11 cycles. TCRdb ran MiXCR on the 5' RACE reads and lists one entry per CDR3 protein. The table includes approximately 810,000 distinct CDR3 sequences, about 30% detected once. Sequencing input: blood. These receptors all come from a woman aged 80 or older in good health.

This clonotype was detected a few times. The chain is built from TRBV20-1 and TRBJ2-1; a weak D match, TRBD2 (6 bases). Gene TRBJ2-7 matches the end of the DNA better, so the J call may be wrong. CDR3 length equals 15 residues. Germline CDR1 reads DFQATT; CDR2 reads SNEGSKA (reference sequence). The CDR3 loop reads CSAPPAGSSYNEQYF. Here the CDR3 DNA reads TGCAGTGCTCCCCCCGCCGGGAGCTCCTACAATGAGCAGTACTTC.

This rearrangement joins TRBV20-1 to TRBJ1-2, with a weak D call TRBD1 (6 bases). The V gene lost 3 bases and the J gene lost 5 bases, with 10 bases spanning the gap. Germline-derived CDR1 and CDR2 are DFQATT and SNEGSKA (reference sequence). The CDR3 loop spans 12 amino acids. In DNA, the CDR3 is TGCAGTGCTAGTCGCGGACAGTATGGCTACACCTTC. It yields the protein CSASRGQYGYTF.

The rearrangement links TRBV7-6 to TRBJ2-5, with 10 bases matching TRBD2. The V and J ends lost 3 bases and 5 bases, in that order; junction bases with no gene match: 6. Per the germline V gene, CDR1 is SGHVS and CDR2 is FNYEAQ. The CDR3 is 15 residues long. The CDR3 here is CASSLSSGSRETQYF. The CDR3 DNA reads as TGTGCCAGCAGCTTGTCTAGCGGGAGTAGGGAGACCCAGTACTTC.

The sample holds a few counts of this clonotype. Written as DNA, the CDR3 is TGTGCCAGCAGCCCGGCTCCATCAGTCTTGCGCACAGATACGCAGTATTTT. Amino acid sequence: CASSPAPSVLRTDTQYF. The chain carries TRBV7-2 and TRBJ2-3; unclear D gene. This CDR3 is built from 17 residues. The V gene lost 5 bases and the J gene lost 1 base, with 19 bases spanning the gap. The germline gives CDR1 SGHTA, CDR2 FQGNSA.

The chain combines TRBV29-1 with TRBJ1-1; D not resolved. Germline-derived CDR1 and CDR2 are SQVTM and ANQGSEA. This CDR3 region has 12 residues. Deletions cut 2 bases from V and 4 bases from J, with 8 bases between. Written as DNA, the CDR3 is TGCAGCGTTGAACGTTTCGCCACTGAAGCTTTCTTT. Translated, it gives CSVERFATEAFF. The whole variable domain, filled in from reference TRBV29-1 and TRBJ1-1, reads SAVISQKPSRDICQRGTSLTIQCQVDSQVTMMFWYRQQPGQSLTLIATANQGSEATYESGFVIDKFPISRPNLTFSTLTVSNMSPEDSSIYLCSVERFATEAFFGQGTRLTVV.

This clonotype was seen ten or more times. CDR3 nucleotide sequence: TGTGCCAGCAGCCTAGGGGGACAGCGACACAATGAGCAGTTCTTC. Translation gives CASSLGGQRHNEQFF. The rearrangement links TRBV6-5 to TRBJ2-1; 7 bases are shared with TRBD1. There are 15 residues in the CDR3. Germline V gives CDR1 MNHEY, CDR2 SVGAGI. The trim removed 6 bases at V and 5 bases at J, leaving 10 bases unmatched.

This clonotype was picked up a small number of times. In DNA form, the CDR3 reads TGCGCCAGCAGTGGAAATAAGGGATCAGTTAGCAATCAGCCCCAGCATTTT. Translated: CASSGNKGSVSNQPQHF. The chain uses TRBV10-2 and TRBJ1-5, with D hard to call. V was trimmed by 4 bases and J by 0 bases, leaving 16 bases between them. The CDR3 has 17 amino acids. Germline CDR1 WSHSY, CDR2 SAAADI.

The V and J genes are TRBV20-1 and TRBJ1-4; D remains unclear. The CDR3 extends over 11 amino acids. CDR1 is DFQATT and CDR2 is SNEGSKA in the germline V gene (reference sequence). V dropped 6 bases and J dropped 8 bases, with 10 bases sitting between them. CDR3 in DNA: TGCAGTGCCAAGATAGGGGAAAAACTGTTTTTT. It is translated as CSAKIGEKLFF.

This clonotype was recorded many times. The chain carries TRBV7-9 and TRBJ1-2; TRBD1 matches at 7 bases. The CDR3 totals 13 residues. Germline V gives CDR1 SEHNR, CDR2 FQNEAQ (reference sequence). J was trimmed by 4 bases and V by 7 bases; bases with no gene match: 6. In DNA, the CDR3 is TGTGCCAGCACGACAGGGATGGGCTATGGCTACACCTTC. Translating it yields CASTTGMGYGYTF.

This clonotype was seen at least ten times. The J gene is TRBJ2-5, the V gene TRBV7-2; the D gene could be TRBD1 or TRBD2 (5 bases each). The CDR3 covers 16 residues. The V end was cut by 5 bases, the J end by 1 base, with 17 bases between. CDR1 is SGHTA and CDR2 is FQGNSA in the germline V gene. The DNA of the CDR3 is TGTGCCAGCAGCCTAGACCCGGGACGCCTCCAAGAGACCCAGTACTTC. Translated: CASSLDPGRLQETQYF.

This clonotype was found many times. The V gene is TRBV20-1, the J gene TRBJ2-5, with D unresolved. Germline-derived CDR1 and CDR2 are DFQATT and SNEGSKA (reference sequence). This CDR3 contains 14 residues. V lost 3 bases, J lost 0 bases, and 11 bases lay in between. The CDR3 loop reads CSARARRYQETQYF. CDR3 nucleotide sequence: TGCAGTGCTAGGGCCCGCAGGTACCAAGAGACCCAGTACTTC.

This clonotype has only a few counts. The rearrangement links TRBV24-1 to TRBJ1-1; TRBD1 is a possible D gene (5 bases). Trimming took 4 bases from V and 10 from J, leaving 21 bases between them. Germline CDR1 KGHDR, CDR2 SFDVKD. CDR3 length: 15 residues. The CDR3 region is CATSEPPGRPRGAFF. The CDR3 region has the DNA TGTGCCACCAGTGAGCCGCCGGGACGGCCGCGTGGAGCTTTCTTT.